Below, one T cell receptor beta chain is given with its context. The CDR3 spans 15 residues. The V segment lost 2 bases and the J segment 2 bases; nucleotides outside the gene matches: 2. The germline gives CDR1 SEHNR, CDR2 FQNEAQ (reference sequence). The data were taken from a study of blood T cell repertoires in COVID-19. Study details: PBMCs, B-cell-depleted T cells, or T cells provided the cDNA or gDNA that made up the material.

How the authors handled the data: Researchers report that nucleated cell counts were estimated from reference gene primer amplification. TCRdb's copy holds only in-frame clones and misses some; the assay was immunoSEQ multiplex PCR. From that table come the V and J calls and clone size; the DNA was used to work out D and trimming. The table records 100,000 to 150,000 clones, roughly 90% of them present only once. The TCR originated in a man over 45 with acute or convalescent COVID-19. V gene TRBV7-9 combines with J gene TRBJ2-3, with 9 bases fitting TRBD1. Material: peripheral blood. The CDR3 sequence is CASSLTGGFTDTQYF. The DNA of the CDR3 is TGTGCCAGCAGCTTAACAGGGGGCTTCACAGATACGCAGTATTTT.